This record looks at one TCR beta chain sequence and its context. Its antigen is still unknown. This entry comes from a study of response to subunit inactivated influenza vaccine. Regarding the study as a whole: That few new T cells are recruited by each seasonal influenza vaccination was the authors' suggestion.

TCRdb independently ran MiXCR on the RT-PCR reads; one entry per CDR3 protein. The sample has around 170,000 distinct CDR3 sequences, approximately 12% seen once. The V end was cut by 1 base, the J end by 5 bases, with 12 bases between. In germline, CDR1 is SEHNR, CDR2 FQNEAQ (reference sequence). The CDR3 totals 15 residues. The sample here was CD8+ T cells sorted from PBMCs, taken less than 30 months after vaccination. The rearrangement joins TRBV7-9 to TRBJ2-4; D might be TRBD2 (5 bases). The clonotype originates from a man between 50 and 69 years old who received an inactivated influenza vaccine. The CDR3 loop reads CASSLDRFGENIQYF. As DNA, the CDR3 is TGTGCCAGCAGCTTAGACCGCTTCGGGGAAAACATTCAGTACTTC.